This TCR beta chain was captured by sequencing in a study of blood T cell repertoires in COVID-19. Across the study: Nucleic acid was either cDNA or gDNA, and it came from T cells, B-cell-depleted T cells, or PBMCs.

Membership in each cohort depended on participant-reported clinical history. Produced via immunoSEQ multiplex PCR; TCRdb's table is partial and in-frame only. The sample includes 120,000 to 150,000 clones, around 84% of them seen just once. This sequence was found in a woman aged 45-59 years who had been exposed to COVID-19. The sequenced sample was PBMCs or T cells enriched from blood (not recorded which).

The CDR3 DNA is TGTGCCAGCAGCTTAAAACGCGGGGGCTGCGGGGGGGAGGAGCAGTTCTTC. Encoded protein: CASSLKRGGCGGEEQFF. This chain connects TRBV7-6 to TRBJ2-1, with TRBD2 matching 9 bases. The germline V gene has CDR1 SGHVS and CDR2 FNYEAQ. This CDR3 has 17 amino acids. The junction had 15 bases not matched to a gene; V was cut back by 2 bases and J by 10 bases.